This T cell receptor (beta chain) was sequenced during a study of siplizumab effects on memory and regulatory T cells. A remark on this clone: What it binds is unknown.

V lost 4 bases and J 6 bases, leaving 11 bases between the germline ends. Per the germline V gene, CDR1 is MNHEY and CDR2 is SVGAGI. The CDR3 is made up of 13 amino acids. Sequencing used immunoSEQ multiplex PCR; TCRdb keeps in-frame clones, though not all of them. The table includes tens of thousands of clones, roughly 92% detected once. Study-level findings and limits: Sequences below about 10^-5 frequency were poorly captured. As a result, only a minor fraction of alloreactive clones mapped to unstimulated subsets.

The sequencing sample was made of CD8+ T cells sorted from blood. This chain uses TRBV6-5 with TRBJ2-3; D ambiguous. The TCR was taken from a human donor in good health. The CDR3 coding sequence is TGTGCCAGCAGTTTTTCCCCCCTCGATACGCAGTATTTT. Translation: CASSFSPLDTQYF.